The 22 T cell receptor beta chains presented below share a single source sample, sequenced in a study of blood T cell repertoires in COVID-19. Clones were read by immunoSEQ multiplex PCR, and TCRdb kept only the in-frame ones, dropping some. This table has approximately 260,000 clones, 82% appearing once. Sample: peripheral blood. Source of these receptors: a woman older than 75 with active or convalescent COVID-19.

CDR3 coding DNA: TGTGCCAGTACCACTCATCACTACAATGAGCAGTTCTTC. Translating gives CASTTHHYNEQFF. The gene calls are TRBV19 and TRBJ2-1; D unclear. This CDR3 contains 13 residues. V was pared by 7 bases and J by 3 bases, with 10 bases between. CDR1 LNHDA and CDR2 SQIVND come from the germline V gene (reference sequence). Using reference TRBV19 and TRBJ2-1 for the parts outside the CDR3, the full variable domain is DGGITQSPKYLFRKEGQNVTLSCEQNLNHDAMYWYRQDPGQGLRLIYYSQIVNDFQKGDIAEGYSVSREKKESFPLTVTSAQKNPTAFYLCASTTHHYNEQFFGPGTRLTVL.

This chain uses TRBV5-1 with TRBJ2-1, with 11 nucleotides matching TRBD2. The CDR3 consists of 17 residues. The J segment lost 7 bases and the V segment lost 1 base, leaving 10 bases of the junction unmatched. The germline gives CDR1 SGHRS, CDR2 YFSETQ. CDR3 loop: CASSLSPLAGGSNEQFF. CDR3 nucleotides: TGCGCCAGCAGCTTGAGTCCCCTAGCGGGGGGATCTAATGAGCAGTTCTTC.

V gene TRBV18 combines with J gene TRBJ1-2; no firm D call. Trimming took off 3 bases at V and 4 bases at J, with 18 bases between the two ends. The length of the CDR3 is 16 residues. Germline CDR1 reads KGHSH; CDR2 reads LQKENI. The CDR3: CASSPGGRPLGYGYTF. Here the CDR3 DNA reads TGTGCCAGCTCACCCGGCGGGCGTCCCCTTGGCTATGGCTACACCTTC.

This chain joins TRBV7-2 and TRBJ2-7, with 10 bases that match TRBD1. Germline V gene sequence: CDR1 SGHTA, CDR2 FQGNSA. The CDR3 covers 15 residues. J was trimmed by 7 bases and V by 5 bases; bases with no gene match: 11. The CDR3 DNA reads as TGTGCCAGCAGCCCGGGGGACAGGGGAACTATAGAGCAGTACTTC. The encoded protein is CASSPGDRGTIEQYF. The complete variable domain, with remaining parts taken from reference TRBV7-2 and TRBJ2-7, reads GAGVSQSPSNKVTEKGKDVELRCDPISGHTALYWYRQSLGQGLEFLIYFQGNSAPDKSGLPSDRFSAERTGGSVSTLTIQRTQQEDSAVYLCASSPGDRGTIEQYFGPGTRLTVT.

V and J are TRBV28 and TRBJ2-3, with 8 bases lining up with TRBD1. This CDR3 is 17 amino acids long. Germline assignment: CDR1 MDHEN and CDR2 SYDVKM. Losses at the gene ends were 5 bases for V and 4 bases for J; bases not matched to a gene: 14. The CDR3 DNA is TGTGCCAGCAGTCCAATGCAGGGGGCGATTAGGCCAGATACGCAGTATTTT. It is translated as CASSPMQGAIRPDTQYF.

The rearrangement uses TRBV6-5 and TRBJ1-2; TRBD1 matches 10 bases. V lost 5 bases and J lost 6; bases outside the gene matches: 9. There are 15 residues in the CDR3. The germline gives CDR1 MNHEY, CDR2 SVGAGI. DNA for the CDR3: TGTGCCAGCAGTCCTCGACAGGGGGCCTTTGATGGCTACACCTTC. Its protein product is CASSPRQGAFDGYTF.

The chain carries TRBV3-1 (or the pseudogene TRBV3-2) and TRBJ1-5; 7 nucleotides align to TRBD1. The CDR3 spans 17 residues. V shed 2 bases and J 0 bases; nucleotides not matched to a gene: 7. CDR1 is LGHDT, CDR2 YNNKEL, per germline (reference sequence). This chain's CDR3 is CASSQRFQGDSNQPQHF. CDR3 nucleotide sequence: TGTGCCAGCAGCCAACGGTTCCAGGGGGATAGCAATCAGCCCCAGCATTTT.

V usage is TRBV9 and J usage is TRBJ1-2; D is possibly TRBD1 (5 bases). There are 15 residues in the CDR3. The V gene lost 1 base and the J gene lost 2 bases, with 12 bases spanning the gap. Germline values: CDR1 SGDLS, CDR2 YYNGEE. The DNA for the CDR3 is TGTGCCAGCAGCGTATCCCAAGGGGTAAACTATGGCTACACCTTC. It codes for CASSVSQGVNYGYTF.

The chain couples TRBV5-1 to TRBJ2-1; D unclear. CDR3 length: 17 residues. V lost 0 bases to trimming and J lost 7 bases, with 20 bases between them. CDR1 is SGHRS, CDR2 YFSETQ, per germline. In DNA form, the CDR3 reads TGCGCCAGCAGCTTGGCCACAACAAATGAGCGTGTGAATGAGCAGTTCTTC. It specifies CASSLATTNERVNEQFF.

The V and J genes are TRBV7-9 and TRBJ2-5; tentative D call: TRBD2 (6 bases). The CDR3 is made up of 17 amino acids. The V gene lost 3 bases and the J gene lost 1 base, with 18 bases spanning the gap. The germline gives CDR1 SEHNR, CDR2 FQNEAQ (reference sequence). The CDR3 DNA reads as TGTGCCAGCAGCTTCTTATCCGCGGGGCGACCCCAAGAGACCCAGTACTTC. Translation gives CASSFLSAGRPQETQYF.

The chain has TRBV5-1 and TRBJ1-2, with TRBD1 identical over 9 bases. J lost 4 bases, V lost 3 bases, and 4 bases had no gene match. The CDR3 is made up of 14 amino acids. Germline CDR1 SGHRS, CDR2 YFSETQ. The CDR3 DNA sequence: TGCGCCAGCAGCTGGGACAGGGACGCCTATGGCTACACCTTC. As protein: CASSWDRDAYGYTF.

V usage is TRBV7-8 and J usage is TRBJ1-4, with D possibly TRBD1 on 5 matching bases. V was clipped by 5 bases and J by 7 bases, with 20 bases between them. The germline V gene encodes CDR1 SGHVS and CDR2 FQNEAQ. CDR3 length equals 16 residues. DNA for the CDR3: TGTGCCAGCAGCCCAAGGGACGGGGGTAGGGGTGAAAAACTGTTTTTT. This sequence encodes CASSPRDGGRGEKLFF.

V and J are TRBV2 and TRBJ1-1; D gene ambiguous. This CDR3 spans 13 amino acids. Deletions cut 6 bases from V and 0 bases from J, with 8 bases between. Germline CDR1 SNHLY, CDR2 FYNNEI. The CDR3 region is CASRASLNTEAFF. CDR3 bases: TGTGCCAGCAGAGCTTCCCTGAACACTGAAGCTTTCTTT.

The CDR3 DNA reads as TGTGCCAGTACCCCAGTTGAACAGGCCGGGGAGCTGTTTTTT. Residues: CASTPVEQAGELFF. This chain links TRBV19 with TRBJ2-2, with TRBD1 as a possible D gene (5 bases). V was cut by 7 bases and J by 6 bases, with 15 bases left in between. CDR3 size: 14 residues. Per germline, CDR1 LNHDA and CDR2 SQIVND (reference sequence).

The V gene is TRBV4-1, the J gene TRBJ2-1; D is perhaps TRBD2 (5 bases). The germline CDR1 and CDR2 sequences are MGHRA and YSYEKL. CDR3 length: 14 amino acids. Deletions cut 2 bases from V and 2 bases from J, with 7 bases between. CDR3 bases: TGCGCCAGCAGCCAACTAGCAGCCTACAATGAGCAGTTCTTC. This encodes CASSQLAAYNEQFF.

The J gene is TRBJ2-4, the V gene TRBV3-1 (or the pseudogene TRBV3-2), with D maybe TRBD1 (7 bases). Looked up from germline, CDR1 is LGHDT and CDR2 is YNNKEL (reference sequence). This CDR3 comprises 15 residues. The germline V and J ends were trimmed by 1 base and 9 bases, with 16 bases remaining between them. DNA for the CDR3: TGTGCCAGCAGCCAAGCAAGTGTTCAGGGGGGCATTCAGTACTTC. This gives the protein CASSQASVQGGIQYF.

The chain uses TRBV4-2 and TRBJ2-3; 7 bases are shared with TRBD1. The CDR3 totals 14 residues. Germline V gives CDR1 LGHNA, CDR2 YNFKEQ. Trimming removed 4 bases from V and 1 base from J; junction bases left unmatched: 2. The CDR3 coding sequence is TGTGCCAGCAGCCGACAGGGTGGCACAGATACGCAGTATTTT. It codes for CASSRQGGTDTQYF.

The rearrangement links TRBV6-6 to TRBJ2-1; D is unresolved. Trimming took 7 bases from V and 10 from J, leaving 20 bases between them. This CDR3 contains 14 residues. Germline V gene lookup returns CDR1 MNHNY and CDR2 SVGAGI (reference sequence). In nucleotides, the CDR3 is TGTGCCAGCACCTACCGTCGGAGTAATAGAGAGCAGTTCTTC. Its translation is CASTYRRSNREQFF.

V gene TRBV29-1 combines with J gene TRBJ1-2; 7 bases are shared with TRBD1. J lost 8 bases, V lost 4 bases, and 16 bases had no gene match. CDR1 and CDR2 from the germline V gene are SQVTM and ANQGSEA. This CDR3 is built from 15 residues. The CDR3 DNA reads TGCAGCGTTGGGCGAGGGACAGATTTTATAGGGGGCTACACCTTC. Translation gives CSVGRGTDFIGGYTF.

This chain joins TRBV5-1 and TRBJ1-2, with D uncertain. There are 14 residues in the CDR3. Germline loops: CDR1 SGHRS, CDR2 YFSETQ. V lost 4 bases and J lost 6, with 16 bases in between. CDR3 nucleotides: TGCGCCAGCAGCCTAGGAGGTCCCACTAATGGCTACACCTTC. It encodes CASSLGGPTNGYTF.

The chain employs TRBV7-2 and TRBJ1-4; D unclear. The germline gives CDR1 SGHTA, CDR2 FQGNSA. Trimming removed 5 bases at V and 8 bases at J, with 12 bases between. This CDR3 has 13 residues. The chain's CDR3 is CASSLGLGEKLFF. As DNA, the CDR3 is TGTGCCAGCAGCCTAGGACTCGGAGAAAAACTGTTTTTT.

The chain joins TRBV5-1 to TRBJ2-7; D perhaps matches TRBD1 (6 bases). Between the trimmed V and J ends, which lost 7 bases and 6 bases, there was a span of 17 bases. CDR1 is SGHRS, CDR2 YFSETQ, per germline. The CDR3 runs 13 residues. The CDR3 sequence is CASAIQGASEQYF. CDR3 DNA: TGCGCCAGCGCCATACAGGGAGCCAGCGAGCAGTACTTC.